This T cell receptor (beta chain) was identified in a study of T cell responses to AZD1222 COVID-19 vaccine. V lost 2 bases and J lost 1, with 6 bases in between. The germline gives CDR1 SGDLS, CDR2 YYNGEE. The length of the CDR3 is 14 residues. A note on this clone: Its antigen is currently unknown.

The assay was immunoSEQ multiplex PCR, and TCRdb's table has in-frame clones only and misses some. Altogether about 200,000 clones are present, just over 90% being singletons, with the ten largest covering less than 1.2%. Findings and caveats of the study: Without day 14 samples, only post-peak T cell repertoires were studied. Dominant at 160-218 and 743-854, vaccine-associated CD4 TCRs also spanned spike.

Sequences were derived from peripheral blood, sampled on day 0 of MenACWY control vaccination. The sequence derives from an adult in good health. This chain uses TRBV9 with TRBJ2-2, with D uncertain. CDR3 loop: CASSVLGNTGELFF. In DNA, the CDR3 is TGTGCCAGCAGCGTTTTGGGGAACACCGGGGAGCTGTTTTTT.